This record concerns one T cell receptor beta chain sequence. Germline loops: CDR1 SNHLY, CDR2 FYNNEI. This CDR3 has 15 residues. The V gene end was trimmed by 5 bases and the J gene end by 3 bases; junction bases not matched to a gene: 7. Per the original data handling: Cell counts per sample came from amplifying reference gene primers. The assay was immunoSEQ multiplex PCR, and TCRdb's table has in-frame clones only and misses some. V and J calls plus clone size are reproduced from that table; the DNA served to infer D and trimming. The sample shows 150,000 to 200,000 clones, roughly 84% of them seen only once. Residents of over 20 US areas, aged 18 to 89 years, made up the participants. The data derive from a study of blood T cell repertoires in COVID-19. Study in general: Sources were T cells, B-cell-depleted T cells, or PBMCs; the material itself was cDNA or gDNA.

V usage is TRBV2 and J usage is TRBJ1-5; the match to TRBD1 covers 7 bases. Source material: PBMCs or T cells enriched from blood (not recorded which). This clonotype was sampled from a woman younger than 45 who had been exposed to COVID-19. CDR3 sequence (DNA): TGTGCCAGCAGTACCGGGACAGACTACAATCAGCCCCAGCATTTT. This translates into CASSTGTDYNQPQHF.